The sequence of this T cell receptor (beta chain) was determined in a study of molecular identifiers for immune sequencing clone quantification. Study results and caveats: Jurkat TCR RNA spiked in from one cell could reportedly be detected among some 1 million naive cells. Clones above 20 RNA copies contained over 97% of effector molecules but under 1% of naive ones.

Concerning this clonotype: Its specificity is unknown.

TCRdb passed the PCR reads through MiXCR, listing each CDR3 protein once. The sample records approximately 100,000 distinct CDR3 sequences, 36% being singletons. The sorting of naive CD8 T cells used the CD8+CD4-CCR7+CD45RA+ phenotype. CDR3 size: 14 residues. V lost 7 bases, J lost 6 bases, and 11 bases stayed unmatched. In germline, CDR1 is MGHDK, CDR2 SYGVNS. The chain couples TRBV25-1 to TRBJ2-7, with 8 bases that match TRBD2. Specimen: naive CD8+ T cells from blood, with Jurkat cell RNA spiked in. The sample's subset: FACS-sorted CD8+CD4-CCR7+CD45RA+ naive T cells. The clonotype originates from a human donor in good health. Some libraries in this study had Jurkat cell RNA spiked in. The CDR3 region is CASTPSGRALEQYF. CDR3 bases: TGTGCCAGCACCCCATCCGGGAGGGCCCTCGAGCAGTACTTC.